Sequencing of this T cell receptor (beta chain) was carried out in a study of T cells in localized non-small cell lung cancer. Method: immunoSEQ multiplex PCR; TCRdb's copy keeps in-frame clones and lacks some. Among fewer than 35,000 clones listed, around nine tenths were seen once. This CDR3 has 13 amino acids. Comments on this clone: Its antigen is as yet unknown.

Study-wide points: Uninvolved neighboring lung showed the greatest T cell clonality, exceeding tumor. Sequencing involved a lone tumor region, leaving heterogeneity possible. For the top 100 tumor clones, a median about 60 also appeared in adjacent lung.

The chain recombines TRBV12-2 with TRBJ1-2. TRBV12-2 counts as a pseudogene. The TCR sequence derives from a female donor aged 60 or older with stage I lung adenocarcinoma. The material was peripheral blood, obtained before any cancer treatment. CDR3 sequence: CASRLDCPHGYTF. CDR3 nucleotides: TGTGCAAGTCGCTTAGACTGCCCCCATGGCTACACCTTC.